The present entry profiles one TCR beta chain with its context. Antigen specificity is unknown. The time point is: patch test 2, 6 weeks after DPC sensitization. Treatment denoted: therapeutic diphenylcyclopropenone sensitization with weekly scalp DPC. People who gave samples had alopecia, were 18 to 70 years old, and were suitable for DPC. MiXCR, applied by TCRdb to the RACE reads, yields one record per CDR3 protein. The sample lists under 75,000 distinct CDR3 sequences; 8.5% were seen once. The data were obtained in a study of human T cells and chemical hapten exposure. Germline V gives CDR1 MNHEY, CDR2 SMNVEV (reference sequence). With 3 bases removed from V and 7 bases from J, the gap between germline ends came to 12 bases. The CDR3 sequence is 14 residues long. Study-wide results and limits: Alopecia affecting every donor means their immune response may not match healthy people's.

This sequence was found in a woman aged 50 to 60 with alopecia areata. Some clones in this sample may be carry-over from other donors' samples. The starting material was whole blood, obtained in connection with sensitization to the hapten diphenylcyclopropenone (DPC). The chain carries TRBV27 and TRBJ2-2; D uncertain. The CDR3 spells CASSFLSSVGELFF. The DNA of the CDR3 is TGTGCCAGCAGTTTTCTCAGTTCGGTCGGGGAGCTGTTTTTT.